Detailed here is one T cell receptor beta chain. Its antigen is not identified. Clones were sequenced by immunoSEQ multiplex PCR, and TCRdb holds only the in-frame ones, with some missing. In the table there are 25,000 to 30,000 clones, about 80% of which are singletons. Once graft tissue had been processed, intraepithelial and lamina propria lymphocytes were released. The sample originates from a study of graft-versus-host responses after intestinal transplantation. Whole-study results and caveats: Researchers found GvH clones in recipient marrow, and some showed up first in ileum or blood.

Per the germline V gene, CDR1 is SGHVS and CDR2 is FQNEAQ. Trimming removed 4 bases at V and 1 base at J, with 11 bases between. The CDR3 has 15 amino acids. The source is a human patient who received an intestinal transplant, so some T cells may come from the graft donor. The sample in question was ileum tissue, obtained 98 days after intestinal transplantation. The rearrangement links TRBV7-8 to TRBJ1-5; D uncertain. The CDR3 protein is CASSYTDSSNQPQHF. CDR3 DNA sequence: TGTGCCAGCAGCTATACAGACTCCAGCAATCAGCCCCAGCATTTT.